What follows is one T cell receptor (beta chain) and its context. Its antigen is still unknown. This sample stems from a study of cytomegalovirus exposure and HLA in healthy donors. Study-level results: A later analysis linked a missense variant in DCLRE1C to the trimming of TCR beta V and J genes.

PCR amplification relied on 60 Vbeta primers (plus 13 Jbeta primers). Produced via immunoSEQ multiplex PCR; TCRdb's table is partial and in-frame only. The table records about 110,000 clones, 55% to 75% of them present only once. Germline-derived CDR1 and CDR2 are SGHRS and YFSETQ. The CDR3 runs 16 residues. V lost 0 bases, J lost 7 bases, and 6 bases stayed unmatched. The V and J genes are TRBV5-1 and TRBJ2-1, with TRBD2 matching over 11 bases. Source material: PBMCs. The receptor was isolated from a woman aged 70-85 years in good health and CMV-seropositive. DNA of the CDR3: TGCGCCAGCAGCTTGGGACTAGCGGGGACGATAAATGAGCAGTTCTTC. It specifies CASSLGLAGTINEQFF.